A single sample is the source of the 31 T cell receptor beta chains below, sequenced in a study of blood T cells in healthy people across ages. Sample-barcoded 5' priming and a J-beta primer mix drove a second PCR of 7 to 11 cycles. TCRdb reprocessed the 5' RACE reads with MiXCR, giving one entry per CDR3 protein. This table holds approximately 800,000 distinct CDR3 sequences, 58% found once. Sequencing was performed on blood. These receptor sequences come from a man aged 30-40 years in good health.

In the case of this clonotype: The junction does not match germline at one end; this may be a read error. This sequence joins TRBV7-9 and TRBJ2-5; D assignment may be TRBD1 or TRBD2 (5 bases each). The length of the CDR3 is 16 residues. Germline V gene sequence: CDR1 SEHNR, CDR2 FQNEAQ (reference sequence). The CDR3 DNA sequence: TGTGCCAGCAGCTTAGCCGGGGCTGGGGCCCAAGAGGCCCAGTACTTC. It translates to CASSLAGAGAQEAQYF.

V and J are TRBV4-2 and TRBJ2-3; 7 nucleotides agree with TRBD2. CDR3 length equals 16 residues. Germline lookup yields CDR1 LGHNA and CDR2 YNFKEQ. V shed 1 base and J 5 bases; nucleotides not matched to a gene: 9. The CDR3 nucleotides read TGTGCCAGCAGCCAAGGTGGGAGGGAGTTGGTAGATACGCAGTATTTT. It yields the protein CASSQGGRELVDTQYF.

V usage is TRBV7-9 and J usage is TRBJ2-1; no reliable D call. Germline V gene data show CDR1 as SEHNR and CDR2 as FQNEAQ (reference sequence). The CDR3 contains 16 residues. Trimming left V 4 bases short and J 4 bases short, with 17 bases between. CDR3 region: CASSSPRPNQYNEQFF. The CDR3, as DNA: TGTGCCAGCAGCTCCCCTCGGCCCAACCAATACAATGAGCAGTTCTTC.

This clonotype was seen ten or more times. This rearrangement joins TRBV7-2 to TRBJ2-6; no reliable D call. CDR1 is SGHTA and CDR2 is FQGNSA in the germline V gene. The CDR3 is 16 residues long. Deletions cut 1 base from V and 2 bases from J, with 9 bases between. The CDR3 DNA follows: TGTGCCAGCAGCTTAGAGGTAGCCCCTGGGGCCAACGTCCTGACTTTC. Translating gives CASSLEVAPGANVLTF.

This chain links TRBV6-6 with TRBJ2-1; TRBD1 matches at 11 bases. The CDR3 sequence is 16 residues long. The V segment lost 4 bases and the J segment 5 bases; nucleotides outside the gene matches: 7. Germline V gives CDR1 MNHNY, CDR2 SVGAGI (reference sequence). The DNA for the CDR3 is TGTGCCAGCAGTTCCACCGGACAGGGGGCTAACAATGAGCAGTTCTTC. This gives the protein CASSSTGQGANNEQFF.

V gene TRBV5-5 combines with J gene TRBJ2-1; D assignment may be TRBD1 or TRBD2 (6 bases each). Germline CDR1 is SGHKS and CDR2 is YYEKEE (reference sequence). V lost 0 bases, J lost 5 bases, and 18 bases lay in between. This CDR3 is built from 17 residues. The CDR3 protein is CASSLARGPSPNNEQFF. DNA of the CDR3: TGTGCCAGCAGCTTGGCCCGGGGGCCCTCCCCAAACAATGAGCAGTTCTTC.

The rearrangement links TRBV9 to TRBJ2-7; 10 bases align to TRBD1. CDR3 size: 15 residues. CDR1 SGDLS and CDR2 YYNGEE come from the germline V gene. V was pared by 4 bases and J by 6 bases, with 10 bases of the junction left unmatched. CDR3 sequence (DNA): TGTGCCAGCAGCAAAGGGACAGGGGACACCACCGAGCAGTACTTC. Its translation: CASSKGTGDTTEQYF.

The V and J genes are TRBV28 and TRBJ2-1; D may be TRBD1 or TRBD2 (5 bases each). V gave up 5 bases and J gave up 5 bases, with 16 bases separating them. This CDR3 spans 15 amino acids. Germline CDR1 reads MDHEN; CDR2 reads SYDVKM. The chain's CDR3 is CASSPRGRGDNEQFF. The CDR3 coding sequence is TGTGCCAGCAGTCCCCGGGGCAGAGGGGACAATGAGCAGTTCTTC.

V is TRBV6-2 or TRBV6-3 and J is TRBJ2-7, with TRBD1 matching over 11 bases. There are 15 residues in the CDR3. Germline CDR1 is MNHEY and CDR2 is SVGEGT. With 5 bases clipped from V and 3 bases from J, the junction kept 6 bases outside the gene matches. The CDR3 spells CASSPGQGGVYEQYF. CDR3 coding DNA: TGTGCCAGCAGTCCGGGACAGGGGGGTGTCTACGAGCAGTACTTC.

A few counts support this clonotype. The J gene is TRBJ2-4, the V gene TRBV5-4, with 7 bases aligning to TRBD1. The end of the DNA aligns better with TRBJ2-7, so the J call may be wrong. The CDR3 length is 14 residues. Germline lookup yields CDR1 SGHNT and CDR2 YYREEE (reference sequence). The CDR3 DNA is TGTGCCAGCAGCGGCGGACAGGTCGGATACGAGCAGTACTTC. This sequence encodes CASSGGQVGYEQYF.

V and J are TRBV10-3 and TRBJ2-7; 8 bases are shared with TRBD2. J lost 7 bases, V lost 6 bases, and 20 bases had no gene match. The CDR3 extends over 17 amino acids. Germline-derived CDR1 and CDR2 are ENHRY and SYGVKD. In nucleotides, the CDR3 is TGTGCCATCAGCCCAAGTCAAGGTACGGGGGGGCCGAGTGAGCAGTACTTC. This encodes CAISPSQGTGGPSEQYF.

The rearrangement joins TRBV7-8 to TRBJ1-4, with 9 positions matching TRBD1. This CDR3 is 17 amino acids long. V dropped 2 bases and J dropped 2; count of bases not matched to a gene: 6. The germline gives CDR1 SGHVS, CDR2 FQNEAQ. The CDR3 nucleotides are TGTGCCAGCAGCTTAATCACAGGGGGCGAGACTAATGAAAAACTGTTTTTT. It translates to CASSLITGGETNEKLFF.

This rearrangement joins TRBV29-1 to TRBJ1-4, with 7 bases aligning to TRBD1. The CDR3 covers 13 residues. The germline CDR1 and CDR2 sequences are SQVTM and ANQGSEA. Trimming took 6 bases from V and 11 from J; bases not matched to a gene: 12. The CDR3 nucleotides read TGCAGCGTCACAAGAGACTCAGGGGGGAAACTGTTTTTT. It encodes CSVTRDSGGKLFF. Combining the CDR3 with reference TRBV29-1 and TRBJ1-4 gives the whole variable domain SAVISQKPSRDICQRGTSLTIQCQVDSQVTMMFWYRQQPGQSLTLIATANQGSEATYESGFVIDKFPISRPNLTFSTLTVSNMSPEDSSIYLCSVTRDSGGKLFFGSGTQLSVL.

V usage is TRBV20-1 and J usage is TRBJ1-1; D ambiguous. CDR1 DFQATT and CDR2 SNEGSKA come from the germline V gene (reference sequence). This CDR3 region has 17 residues. V lost 0 bases and J lost 2, with 19 bases in between. The CDR3 nucleotides read TGCAGTGCTAGAGATCCGCTACTCAGTGGGCCCAACACTGAAGCTTTCTTT. Translation: CSARDPLLSGPNTEAFF.

The V gene is TRBV27, the J gene TRBJ2-5, with 10 bases lining up with TRBD2. The CDR3 loop spans 14 amino acids. V lost 2 bases and J lost 6; bases outside the gene matches: 3. Per germline, CDR1 MNHEY and CDR2 SMNVEV (reference sequence). CDR3 DNA: TGTGCCAGCAGTTTAGGGACTAGCGACAAGACCCAGTACTTC. This sequence encodes CASSLGTSDKTQYF.

Only a few counts were recorded for this clonotype. V is TRBV20-1 and J is TRBJ2-1, with 15 positions matching TRBD2. The CDR3 length is 17 residues. Germline lookup yields CDR1 DFQATT and CDR2 SNEGSKA (reference sequence). Trimming removed 2 bases from V and 5 bases from J; junction bases left unmatched: 7. CDR3 in DNA: TGCAGTGCTAGACCGCGGACTAGCGGGAGGGCGAACAATGAGCAGTTCTTC. Protein product: CSARPRTSGRANNEQFF.

V usage is TRBV12-3 or TRBV12-4 and J usage is TRBJ2-3; 8 bases agree with TRBD2. The CDR3 is 15 residues long. Trimming cost V 8 bases and J 1 base; bases outside gene matches: 8. The CDR3 region is CASGAPAGGTDTQYF. The CDR3 DNA reads as TGTGCCAGCGGCGCTCCAGCGGGGGGCACAGATACGCAGTATTTT.

The chain employs TRBV6-6 and TRBJ1-4, with TRBD1 matching 8 bases. CDR1 and CDR2 from the germline V gene are MNHNY and SVGAGI (reference sequence). This CDR3 region has 16 residues. V shed 5 bases, J shed 8 bases, and the junction held 13 bases outside the gene matches. The CDR3 here is CASSGQGPLVAEKLFF. The CDR3 DNA is TGTGCCAGCAGTGGACAGGGACCGCTGGTCGCGGAAAAACTGTTTTTT.

This clonotype was counted a few times. The rearrangement uses TRBV12-3 or TRBV12-4 and TRBJ2-5, with D maybe TRBD1 (6 bases). The length of the CDR3 is 15 residues. The ends were cut back, 4 bases at V and 3 bases at J, with 15 bases in the middle. CDR3: CASSWGQSSKETQYF. CDR3 in DNA: TGTGCCAGCAGTTGGGGACAATCGAGTAAAGAGACCCAGTACTTC.

The genes are TRBV6-6 and TRBJ2-1; no reliable D call. This CDR3 spans 16 amino acids. Germline V gene data show CDR1 as MNHNY and CDR2 as SVGAGI (reference sequence). Trimming removed 2 bases from V and 6 bases from J, with 17 bases in between. CDR3 nucleotide sequence: TGTGCCAGCAGTTACAATGGCGGCCTACAGTCCAATGAGCAGTTCTTC. Translated: CASSYNGGLQSNEQFF.

The J gene is TRBJ1-5, the V gene TRBV28; D uncertain. V lost 5 bases and J lost 0, with 5 bases in between. Germline V gene lookup returns CDR1 MDHEN and CDR2 SYDVKM. The CDR3 is 13 amino acids. The CDR3 nucleotides read TGTGCCAGCAGTGAGCTTAGCAATCAGCCCCAGCATTTT. Protein sequence: CASSELSNQPQHF. The full variable domain, with the rest looked up from reference TRBV28 and TRBJ1-5, is DVKVTQSSRYLVKRTGEKVFLECVQDMDHENMFWYRQDPGLGLRLIYFSYDVKMKEKGDIPEGYSVSREKKERFSLILESASTNQTSMYLCASSELSNQPQHFGDGTRLSIL.

This clonotype was seen once. This chain links TRBV4-1 with TRBJ2-5; D gene ambiguous. The CDR3 has 15 residues. Per the germline V gene, CDR1 is MGHRA and CDR2 is YSYEKL. The germline V and J ends were trimmed by 2 bases and 3 bases, with 13 bases remaining between them. CDR3 DNA sequence: TGCGCCAGCAGCCAAAATCTCCTAGTCAAAGAGACCCAGTACTTC. It encodes CASSQNLLVKETQYF.

This chain joins TRBV18 and TRBJ2-7; a possible D gene is TRBD2 (7 bases). The CDR3 runs 14 residues. V was clipped by 1 base and J by 3 bases, with 10 bases between them. Germline V gives CDR1 KGHSH, CDR2 LQKENI. The CDR3 nucleotides read TGTGCCAGCTCACCACAGGGGGGGAGCTACGAGCAGTACTTC. This sequence encodes CASSPQGGSYEQYF.

The genes are TRBV11-3 and TRBJ2-1, with D perhaps matching TRBD2 (6 bases). Germline CDR1 reads SGHNT; CDR2 reads YENEEA. V lost 5 bases and J 0 bases, leaving 11 bases between the germline ends. The CDR3 spans 15 residues. The CDR3 DNA sequence: TGTGCCAGCAGCCGAGCGGGTGTCTCCTACAATGAGCAGTTCTTC. Its translation is CASSRAGVSYNEQFF.

This chain uses TRBV29-1 with TRBJ2-1, with unresolved D. V gave up 3 bases and J gave up 8 bases, with 5 bases separating them. Germline V gene lookup returns CDR1 SQVTM and CDR2 ANQGSEA. This CDR3 is 10 amino acids long. CDR3 protein: CSVDVYEQFF. The CDR3 region has the DNA TGCAGCGTTGACGTCTATGAGCAGTTCTTC.

In the case of this clonotype: A clone one base away is much larger, so this may be a read error. The chain couples TRBV14 to TRBJ2-7; TRBD1 is a possible D gene (6 bases). CDR3 length: 13 residues. Germline CDR1 reads SGHDN; CDR2 reads FVKESK. V gave up 3 bases and J gave up 9 bases, with 15 bases separating them. Here the CDR3 DNA reads TGTGCCAGCAGCCAGGAATACAGGGCGGCGCAGTACTTC. As protein: CASSQEYRAAQYF.

The chain links TRBV6-5 to TRBJ2-4; D may be TRBD1 (6 bases). The J call is uncertain, as TRBJ2-7 better fits the DNA end. Germline V gene lookup returns CDR1 MNHEY and CDR2 SVGAGI. This CDR3 is built from 13 residues. The CDR3 here is CASRPGTNYEQYF. CDR3 DNA sequence: TGTGCCAGCAGACCCGGGACAAACTACGAGCAGTACTTC.

Notes on this clonotype: One end of the junction is discordant with germline, which a read error may explain. V is TRBV12-3 or TRBV12-4 and J is TRBJ2-1; 7 bases are a match to TRBD1. This CDR3 contains 15 residues. CDR3 protein: CAGSSRDRIYNEQFF. CDR3 DNA sequence: TGTGCCGGCAGTTCCCGGGACAGAATATACAATGAGCAGTTCTTC.

The V and J genes are TRBV29-1 and TRBJ2-2; the match to TRBD1 covers 7 bases. V shed 1 base, J shed 7 bases, and the junction held 3 bases outside the gene matches. The length of the CDR3 is 13 residues. Per germline, CDR1 SQVTM and CDR2 ANQGSEA. CDR3 DNA: TGCAGCGTTGAAGGGACAGGAGACGGGGAGCTGTTTTTT. Its protein is CSVEGTGDGELFF.

This clonotype was observed at least ten times. The chain recombines TRBV7-2 with TRBJ2-7; weak D call: TRBD2 (5 bases). CDR1 SGHTA and CDR2 FQGNSA come from the germline V gene. The CDR3 spans 14 residues. V was shortened by 1 base and J by 1 base, with 8 bases between the two germline ends. The CDR3 spells CASSLGLASYEQYF. The CDR3 DNA follows: TGTGCCAGCAGCTTAGGCCTAGCTTCCTACGAGCAGTACTTC.

This clonotype came up many times. The chain is built from TRBV20-1 and TRBJ2-5; TRBD1 or TRBD2 may be the D gene (5 bases each). Trimming shortened V by 2 bases and J by 4 bases, and 8 bases separated the two germline ends. Germline CDR1 reads DFQATT; CDR2 reads SNEGSKA (reference sequence). The CDR3 contains 12 residues. The CDR3 DNA is TGCAGTGCTAGACCCGGGACAGAGACCCAGTACTTC. This translates into CSARPGTETQYF.